Listed here are 7 T cell receptor beta chains from one sample, sequenced in a study of CD8 T cells in Susac syndrome. The authors reverse transcribed about 0.5 to 1 ug RNA with random hexamers. TCRdb used MiXCR to reprocess the immunoSEQ multiplex PCR reads, holding one entry per CDR3 protein. The sample lists hundreds of thousands of distinct CDR3 sequences, around 91% occurring once. Sequences were obtained from CD8+ T cells from PBMCs. Every receptor here comes from a human donor with multiple sclerosis.

The gene calls are TRBV4-3 and TRBJ2-7; possible D gene TRBD1, 5 bases. The CDR3 consists of 14 residues. The V and J ends lost 1 base and 1 base respectively, with 8 bases between them. Germline CDR1 and CDR2: LGHNA and YSLEER. The chain's CDR3 is CASSQGQLSYEQYF. The CDR3 DNA sequence: TGCGCCAGCAGCCAAGGACAGTTGTCCTACGAGCAGTACTTC.

This clonotype is a singleton in its sample. J is TRBJ2-2 and V is TRBV27, with D possibly matching TRBD1 (6 bases). Trimming took off 2 bases at V and 0 bases at J, with 10 bases between the two ends. The CDR3 length is 16 residues. CDR1 is MNHEY, CDR2 SMNVEV, per germline (reference sequence). CDR3 nucleotides: TGTGCCAGCAGTTTACGAGGGGGAGCGAACACCGGGGAGCTGTTTTTT. Protein product: CASSLRGGANTGELFF.

This chain joins TRBV28 and TRBJ1-4, with 9 bases that match TRBD1. Germline V gene lookup returns CDR1 MDHEN and CDR2 SYDVKM. This CDR3 spans 16 amino acids. With 1 base clipped from V and 4 bases from J, the junction kept 4 bases outside the gene matches. The CDR3 DNA is TGTGCCAGCAGTTTATCCCGACAGGGGGATAATGAAAAACTGTTTTTT. Its translation: CASSLSRQGDNEKLFF.

The chain joins TRBV9 to TRBJ1-3; TRBD1 might be the D (6 bases). The V end was cut by 3 bases, the J end by 4 bases, with 14 bases between. CDR1 and CDR2 from the germline V gene are SGDLS and YYNGEE. The CDR3 sequence is 15 residues long. The CDR3 nucleotides read TGTGCCAGCAGCGGTCCGGGGGCTTACGGAAACACCATATATTTT. As protein: CASSGPGAYGNTIYF.

V is TRBV2 and J is TRBJ2-2, with 8 bases lining up with TRBD2. J gave up 5 bases and V 2 bases, and 7 bases lay outside the gene matches. The CDR3 loop spans 16 amino acids. From germline, CDR1 is SNHLY and CDR2 FYNNEI. DNA for the CDR3: TGTGCCAGCAGTGAATGGCGGGAGGCTTGGACCGGGGAGCTGTTTTTT. As protein: CASSEWREAWTGELFF.

The rearrangement links TRBV2 to TRBJ2-7; no reliable D call. Trimming stripped 4 bases from V and 3 bases from J, with 10 bases between. The CDR3 is 13 amino acids. The germline V gene has CDR1 SNHLY and CDR2 FYNNEI. The CDR3 loop reads CASSVSENYEQYF. The DNA for the CDR3 is TGTGCCAGCAGTGTATCGGAAAACTACGAGCAGTACTTC.

This clonotype was picked up one time. V is TRBV28 and J is TRBJ2-1; 7 positions agree with TRBD2. Germline V lookup: CDR1 MDHEN, CDR2 SYDVKM. The V and J ends lost 6 bases and 5 bases, in that order; junction bases with no gene match: 4. CDR3 size: 13 residues. CDR3 sequence (DNA): TGTGCCAGCAGCCGGCGGGAGCACAATGAGCAGTTCTTC. Protein sequence: CASSRREHNEQFF.